The present entry profiles one T cell receptor (beta chain) with its context. The sample originates from a study of control samples from healthy donors and cancer patients. Deletions cut 3 bases from V and 8 bases from J, with 13 bases between. The V gene's germline CDR1 is LNHNV and CDR2 YYDKDF (reference sequence). This CDR3 is 14 amino acids long. Clones were sequenced by immunoSEQ multiplex PCR, and TCRdb holds only the in-frame ones, with some missing. The table lists about 130,000 clones, about 88% of them singletons. The sequence was obtained from a man aged 18 to 30 in good health. The sample comprised blood. The chain is built from TRBV15 and TRBJ1-4; maybe TRBD1 (5 bases). For the CDR3, the DNA is TGTGCCACCAGCAGCACCGGGACGGCAGAAAAACTGTTTTTT. Translation gives CATSSTGTAEKLFF.